This entry lists 11 T cell receptor beta chains sequenced from one sample in a study of blood T cell repertoires in COVID-19. The method was immunoSEQ multiplex PCR; TCRdb's version includes in-frame clones alone and lacks a portion of them. The sample includes around 210,000 clones, approximately 80% of them seen just once. Source material: peripheral blood. All receptors come from a woman older than 75 with COVID-19, enrolled during active disease.

V and J are TRBV9 and TRBJ2-7, with D perhaps TRBD2 (6 bases). Trimming cost V 4 bases and J 0 bases, with 14 bases left between them. The CDR3 extends over 15 amino acids. Germline V gene sequence: CDR1 SGDLS, CDR2 YYNGEE. For the CDR3, the DNA is TGTGCCAGCAGCATCAGCGGGTCGAGCTCCTACGAGCAGTACTTC. Translating it yields CASSISGSSSYEQYF.

The gene calls are TRBV18 and TRBJ2-7; 9 nucleotides match TRBD1. CDR3 length equals 16 residues. CDR1 and CDR2 (germline): KGHSH, LQKENI. The trim removed 0 bases at V and 5 bases at J, leaving 8 bases unmatched. For the CDR3, the DNA is TGTGCCAGCTCACCACCAGGGACAGGGAGCGGCAACGAGCAGTACTTC. Translation gives CASSPPGTGSGNEQYF. The entire variable domain, with the rest obtained from reference TRBV18 and TRBJ2-7, is as follows: NAGVMQNPRHLVRRRGQEARLRCSPMKGHSHVYWYRQLPEEGLKFMVYLQKENIIDESGMPKERFSAEFPKEGPSILRIQQVVRGDSAAYFCASSPPGTGSGNEQYFGPGTRLTVT.

The chain employs TRBV28 and TRBJ1-1; TRBD1 matches at 7 bases. V was pared by 8 bases and J by 4 bases, with 13 bases of the junction left unmatched. CDR1 is MDHEN and CDR2 is SYDVKM in the germline V gene. This CDR3 has 15 amino acids. The CDR3 DNA follows: TGTGCCAGCGGAATGACCGGGACAGTGACCACTGAAGCTTTCTTT. It translates to CASGMTGTVTTEAFF.

CDR3 residues: CASSFTTSTDTQYF. CDR3 DNA: TGCGCCAGCAGCTTTACAACCAGCACAGATACGCAGTATTTT. The chain has TRBV5-1 and TRBJ2-3; D gene unclear. Germline V gives CDR1 SGHRS, CDR2 YFSETQ. With 2 bases removed from V and 0 bases from J, the gap between germline ends came to 7 bases. This CDR3 comprises 14 residues.

This chain uses TRBV11-2 with TRBJ1-1; no reliable D call. V lost 3 bases and J lost 1, with 9 bases in between. CDR1 is SGHAT and CDR2 is FQNNGV in the germline V gene. The CDR3 extends over 14 amino acids. The CDR3 here is CASSFSSGNTEAFF. Here the CDR3 DNA reads TGTGCCAGCAGCTTCAGTTCAGGGAACACTGAAGCTTTCTTT.

This clone appeared a few times. The V call is TRBV27, the J call TRBJ2-5; unclear D gene. Between the trimmed V and J ends, which lost 3 bases and 0 bases, there was a span of 11 bases. The CDR3 totals 15 residues. Germline CDR1 and CDR2: MNHEY and SMNVEV (reference sequence). In nucleotides, the CDR3 is TGTGCCAGCAGTTTTGGCGGAGCCTACCAAGAGACCCAGTACTTC. Its translation is CASSFGGAYQETQYF.

V is TRBV3-1 (or the pseudogene TRBV3-2) and J is TRBJ2-1; TRBD2 matches at 11 bases. J gave up 6 bases and V 7 bases, and 2 bases lay outside the gene matches. CDR1 LGHDT and CDR2 YNNKEL come from the germline V gene (reference sequence). CDR3 size: 13 residues. The CDR3 loop reads CASIGLAGNEQFF. As DNA, the CDR3 is TGTGCCAGCATTGGACTAGCGGGCAATGAGCAGTTCTTC.

Note on this clone: The sample holds other DNA sequences that translate to the same CDR3. This CDR3 reads CASSPQTGGNTGELFF. The CDR3 region has the DNA TGCGCCAGCAGCCCGCAAACAGGGGGGAACACCGGGGAGCTGTTTTTT. The chain is built from TRBV4-1 and TRBJ2-2; TRBD1 matches at 8 bases. V lost 4 bases, J lost 1 base, and 5 bases stayed unmatched. Germline assignment: CDR1 MGHRA and CDR2 YSYEKL. The CDR3 loop spans 16 amino acids.

The chain links TRBV5-1 to TRBJ2-2; D gene unclear. The CDR3 runs 15 residues. V was trimmed by 4 bases and J by 6 bases, leaving 16 bases between them. From germline, CDR1 is SGHRS and CDR2 YFSETQ. CDR3 nucleotide sequence: TGCGCCAGCAGCGCGACCCCCAATCGGGCCGGGGAGCTGTTTTTT. The encoded protein is CASSATPNRAGELFF. Full variable domain (remainder filled in from reference TRBV5-1 and TRBJ2-2): KAGVTQTPRYLIKTRGQQVTLSCSPISGHRSVSWYQQTPGQGLQFLFEYFSETQRNKGNFPGRFSGRQFSNSRSEMNVSTLELGDSALYLCASSATPNRAGELFFGEGSRLTVL.

V and J are TRBV19 and TRBJ1-2, with 12 bases lining up with TRBD1. The trim removed 3 bases at V and 4 bases at J, leaving 9 bases unmatched. The CDR3 extends over 17 amino acids. From germline, CDR1 is LNHDA and CDR2 SQIVND (reference sequence). The CDR3 sequence is CASSMPWDRGLRYGYTF. CDR3 nucleotides: TGTGCCAGTAGTATGCCCTGGGACAGGGGGCTTCGCTATGGCTACACCTTC.

This chain links TRBV5-1 with TRBJ1-2; D may be TRBD1 (6 bases). Germline V lookup: CDR1 SGHRS, CDR2 YFSETQ. CDR3 length: 14 residues. V lost 0 bases, J lost 8 bases, and 14 bases lay in between. CDR3: CASSLDPGVRGYTF. As DNA, the CDR3 is TGCGCCAGCAGCTTGGACCCAGGGGTACGAGGCTACACCTTC. The entire variable domain, with the rest obtained from reference TRBV5-1 and TRBJ1-2, is as follows: KAGVTQTPRYLIKTRGQQVTLSCSPISGHRSVSWYQQTPGQGLQFLFEYFSETQRNKGNFPGRFSGRQFSNSRSEMNVSTLELGDSALYLCASSLDPGVRGYTFGSGTRLTVV.